The 5 T cell receptor beta chains below were found in one sample sequenced in a study of blood T cell repertoires in COVID-19. TCRdb keeps only in-frame clones here, not all; method: immunoSEQ multiplex PCR. The data hold roughly 500,000 clones, with approximately 85% observed a single time. Sequenced sample: peripheral blood. Source of these receptors: a human donor in a cohort sampled during active COVID-19.

This chain links TRBV9 with TRBJ2-7, with 10 bases lining up with TRBD2. The CDR3 has 17 residues. CDR1 SGDLS and CDR2 YYNGEE come from the germline V gene. Germline trimming cut 0 bases from V and 0 bases from J; bases unmatched to any gene: 6. The CDR3 sequence: CASSVDASGGYSYEQYF. The CDR3 coding sequence is TGTGCCAGCAGCGTAGACGCTAGCGGGGGATACTCCTACGAGCAGTACTTC. Variable domain in full (rest from reference TRBV9 and TRBJ2-7): DSGVTQTPKHLITATGQRVTLRCSPRSGDLSVYWYQQSLDQGLQFLIQYYNGEERAKGNILERFSAQQFPDLHSELNLSSLELGDSALYFCASSVDASGGYSYEQYFGPGTRLTVT.

V usage is TRBV18 and J usage is TRBJ2-1; 10 bases line up with TRBD1. V was pared by 5 bases and J by 10 bases, with 11 bases of the junction left unmatched. Germline V gene lookup returns CDR1 KGHSH and CDR2 LQKENI. The CDR3 runs to 15 residues. DNA of the CDR3: TGTGCCAGCTCAACACTTGGACAGGGGGACGGGGAGCAGTTCTTC. This codes for CASSTLGQGDGEQFF.

This clone was observed a few times. The chain joins TRBV9 to TRBJ1-6; weak D call: TRBD1 (6 bases). Looked up from germline, CDR1 is SGDLS and CDR2 is YYNGEE. V was clipped by 2 bases and J by 5 bases, with 8 bases between them. The CDR3 sequence is 14 residues long. The CDR3 coding sequence is TGTGCCAGCAGCGTCGGACAGAATAATTCACCCCTCCACTTT. Protein sequence: CASSVGQNNSPLHF.

Comment on this clone: The identical CDR3 is also encoded by other nucleotide sequences in the sample. This rearrangement joins TRBV5-1 to TRBJ1-1; 8 bases align to TRBD1. Trimming took 2 bases from V and 4 from J; bases not matched to a gene: 1. CDR1 and CDR2 (germline): SGHRS, YFSETQ. The CDR3 totals 13 residues. CDR3 amino acids: CASSLTGGTEAFF. CDR3 nucleotides: TGCGCCAGCAGCTTAACAGGGGGCACTGAAGCTTTCTTT.

To note about this clone: Mismatch with germline at one junction end may stem from a read error. The chain uses TRBV5-5 and TRBJ2-6; weak D call: TRBD2 (6 bases). Germline V lookup: CDR1 SGHKS, CDR2 YYEKEE (reference sequence). CDR3 length: 15 residues. DNA of the CDR3: TGTGCCAGCAGGTTGGACTATTACGGGGCCAACGTCCTGACTTTC. This sequence encodes CASRLDYYGANVLTF.